This T cell receptor (beta chain) was identified in a study of blood T cell repertoires in COVID-19 (dated by TCRdb to the early 2020s). General notes on the study: Samples covering the acute and convalescent phases of COVID-19 were provided by collaborators in the United States, Italy and Spain. A de-identified subject ID, COVID-19 status, age in years and sex were almost always included in the sample metadata. Where available, HLA class I and class II types were obtained from metadata supplied by the sample provider rather than from assay-based typing. The repertoires were released in a freely available public database intended as a resource for research on the immune response to SARS-CoV-2. The material from the prospective study consisted of cDNA or gDNA derived from T cells, B-cell-depleted T cells, or PBMCs. Deeply sampled blood TCRbeta repertoires from subjects exposed to, actively infected with, or recovered from COVID-19 were included in the dataset. Samples came from the ongoing ImmuneRACE study (first 160 participants) plus 1,254 subjects from 6 global collaborators.

TCRbeta CDR3 regions were amplified from genomic DNA by means of the immunoSEQ Assay, a bias-controlled multiplex PCR. On the study's bioinformatics: The number of nucleated cells in each sample was estimated from the amplification of reference gene primers within the assay. To quantify the absolute abundance of each unique TCRbeta CDR3 rearrangement, sequence reads were collapsed and filtered. For each sample, productive Simpson clonality was calculated as the square root of Simpson's diversity index across productive rearrangements. TCRdb's version of the immuneACCESS table is confined to in-frame rearrangements and falls short of the full clone set. An unresolved V gene accounts for under half of the shortfall where checked; the remainder is of unknown origin. V, J and clone size reflect that table, while D and trimming were determined from the DNA. This sample holds some 110,000 clones; 76% were observed only once. The top ten hold 6.2% of the sample.

General study outcomes and caveats: The quantity of clinical and demographic metadata differed by source and by participant and was supplied without curation.

From the cysteine through the phenylalanine, the CDR3 covers 17 amino acids. Only the CDR3 part of the read is kept: 51 bases, read in frame from the first base. Based on the germline V gene, the CDR1 and CDR2 sequences are SGHTA and FQGNSA. Here V drops 5 bases and J drops 2 bases, and the junction holds 12 bases not matched to any gene. One collaborating source in Seattle enrolled patients during active infection and followed them longitudinally through the course of disease. Collaborating institutions collected whole blood in K2EDTA tubes following their own protocols. For TCRbeta analysis, collaborators shipped samples in one of three forms: frozen whole blood, isolated PBMCs, or DNA extracted from either of those sample types. For this clone: Its antigen is unknown. The record has no base qualities; no much larger clone is one base away.

The rearranged chain carries TRBV7-2 and TRBJ1-5, and 7 bases in between align with TRBD1. Source material: peripheral blood. The TCR originated in an elderly man with COVID-19, enrolled during active disease. This receptor has the CDR3 CASSPYGAGTGNQPQHF. The DNA reads as follows: TGTGCCAGCAGCCCATACGGGGCAGGGACAGGCAATCAGCCCCAGCATTTT.